These 27 T cell receptor beta chains came from one sample sequenced in a study of cytomegalovirus exposure and HLA in healthy donors. The PCR made use of 60 Vbeta and 13 Jbeta primers. Data came from immunoSEQ multiplex PCR; TCRdb stores just in-frame clones and leaves some out. The listing contains roughly 110,000 clones. The sample was PBMCs. Receptors were obtained from a man younger than 45 in good health and CMV-seronegative.

V is TRBV2 and J is TRBJ2-1; D gene ambiguous. Germline V gene sequence: CDR1 SNHLY, CDR2 FYNNEI. V gave up 8 bases and J gave up 0 bases, with 8 bases separating them. The CDR3 has 13 amino acids. The CDR3 loop is CASRRSSYNEQFF. DNA for the CDR3: TGTGCCAGCCGACGGAGCTCCTACAATGAGCAGTTCTTC.

Details on this clone: The CDR3 ends on some other residue instead of the conserved phenylalanine or tryptophan, so this is likely a read error. The J gene is TRBJ1-6, the V gene TRBV18; D might be TRBD1 (6 bases). This CDR3 region has 15 residues. V gave up 0 bases and J gave up 6 bases, with 9 bases separating them. CDR1 and CDR2 (germline): KGHSH, LQKENI. Written as DNA, the CDR3 is TGTGCCAGCTCACCACCATCACAGGGTAATTCACCCCTCCACCTT. It specifies CASSPPSQGNSPLHL.

V usage is TRBV5-6 and J usage is TRBJ2-7; tentatively, D is TRBD1 (5 bases). The CDR3 sequence is 15 residues long. Germline CDR1 SGHDT, CDR2 YYEEEE. V gave up 3 bases and J gave up 5 bases, with 18 bases separating them. DNA for the CDR3: TGTGCCAGCAGCTGGGGCCCCTCTTCCTCTAACGAGCAGTACTTC. Translating it yields CASSWGPSSSNEQYF.

CDR3: CASSFTRSYGYTF. DNA of the CDR3: TGTGCCAGCAGCTTCACCCGGAGCTATGGCTACACCTTC. This rearrangement joins TRBV5-6 to TRBJ1-2; D gene unclear. This CDR3 is 13 amino acids long. V dropped 2 bases and J dropped 4 bases, with 9 bases sitting between them. From germline, CDR1 is SGHDT and CDR2 YYEEEE.

CDR3 in DNA: TGTGCCAGCAGTTATAGTCGACTCTATGGCTACACCTTC. Translated: CASSYSRLYGYTF. V is TRBV27 and J is TRBJ1-2; D is unclear. CDR3 length: 13 residues. From germline, CDR1 is MNHEY and CDR2 SMNVEV (reference sequence). V shed 4 bases and J shed 4 bases, with 10 bases lying between them.

The chain joins TRBV6-5 to TRBJ2-7; TRBD1 aligns across 11 bases. Germline V gives CDR1 MNHEY, CDR2 SVGAGI. Germline trimming cut 7 bases from V and 4 bases from J; bases unmatched to any gene: 9. There are 15 residues in the CDR3. DNA of the CDR3: TGTGCCAGCACCACGAGGGACAGGGGGAGTTACGAGCAGTACTTC. Translating it yields CASTTRDRGSYEQYF.

This chain connects TRBV18 to TRBJ2-7, with 8 bases aligning to TRBD1. The length of the CDR3 is 14 residues. Unmatched junction bases numbered 5, after V lost 2 bases and J lost 5 bases. CDR1 is KGHSH and CDR2 is LQKENI in the germline V gene. The CDR3 DNA follows: TGTGCCAGCTCACCATCGCAGGGGGCCCACGAGCAGTACTTC. Its translation: CASSPSQGAHEQYF. Using reference TRBV18 and TRBJ2-7 for the parts outside the CDR3, the full variable domain is NAGVMQNPRHLVRRRGQEARLRCSPMKGHSHVYWYRQLPEEGLKFMVYLQKENIIDESGMPKERFSAEFPKEGPSILRIQQVVRGDSAAYFCASSPSQGAHEQYFGPGTRLTVT.

CDR3 sequence (DNA): TGTGCCAGCAGCGACCTACAGGGGGAAGTCTACGAGCAGTACTTC. This encodes CASSDLQGEVYEQYF. This chain links TRBV5-4 with TRBJ2-7; TRBD1 matches at 8 bases. CDR1 and CDR2 from the germline V gene are SGHNT and YYREEE (reference sequence). The length of the CDR3 is 15 residues. J lost 3 bases, V lost 4 bases, and 9 bases had no gene match.

This chain uses TRBV29-1 with TRBJ2-1, with 7 bases aligning to TRBD1. With V trimmed by 7 bases and J by 9 bases, 9 bases remained unmatched. The V gene's germline CDR1 is SQVTM and CDR2 ANQGSEA. The CDR3 covers 12 residues. CDR3 region: CSAGTAVGEQFF. CDR3 DNA sequence: TGCAGCGCTGGGACAGCCGTGGGTGAGCAGTTCTTC.

The V call is TRBV4-2, the J call TRBJ2-1, with 10 bases fitting TRBD2. The CDR3 is 18 amino acids. V lost 0 bases, J lost 9 bases, and 14 bases stayed unmatched. Germline CDR1 and CDR2: LGHNA and YNFKEQ. CDR3 in amino acids: CASSQESSGGAWTFEQFF. CDR3 coding DNA: TGTGCCAGCAGCCAAGAATCGAGCGGGGGGGCTTGGACATTTGAGCAGTTCTTC.

The V call is TRBV11-1, the J call TRBJ2-5; D is undetermined. This CDR3 is built from 12 residues. Trimming pared 3 bases from V and 1 base from J, leaving 3 bases between. Germline values: CDR1 SGHAT, CDR2 FQDESV (reference sequence). CDR3: CASSFSQETQYF. CDR3 coding DNA: TGTGCCAGCAGCTTCAGCCAAGAGACCCAGTACTTC.

The chain uses TRBV10-3 and TRBJ1-5, with D unclear. The V end was cut by 6 bases, the J end by 3 bases, with 6 bases between. The CDR3 is 12 residues long. In germline, CDR1 is ENHRY, CDR2 SYGVKD. Here the CDR3 DNA reads TGTGCCATCAGCGCTAACAATCAGCCCCAGCATTTT. Amino acids: CAISANNQPQHF.

The chain employs TRBV7-9 and TRBJ1-4; D is uncertain. CDR3 length: 15 amino acids. From germline, CDR1 is SEHNR and CDR2 FQNEAQ (reference sequence). The V and J ends lost 4 bases and 7 bases respectively, with 16 bases between them. The CDR3 sequence is CASSWSGSVGEKLFF. The DNA of the CDR3 is TGTGCCAGCAGCTGGTCCGGGAGCGTGGGTGAAAAACTGTTTTTT.

The rearrangement uses TRBV20-1 and TRBJ1-3; D remains ambiguous. The ends were cut back, 3 bases at V and 4 bases at J, with 4 bases in the middle. The germline CDR1 and CDR2 sequences are DFQATT and SNEGSKA (reference sequence). The CDR3 consists of 11 residues. The CDR3, as DNA: TGCAGTGCTAGGCGAGGAAACACCATATATTTT. Protein product: CSARRGNTIYF.

The genes are TRBV14 and TRBJ1-4; D perhaps matches TRBD1 (6 bases). Germline loops: CDR1 SGHDN, CDR2 FVKESK. Trimming shortened V by 3 bases and J by 8 bases, and 16 bases separated the two germline ends. The CDR3 runs to 15 residues. In nucleotides, the CDR3 is TGTGCCAGCAGCCAGAGGGGCAGGGGCGGGGAAAAACTGTTTTTT. This translates into CASSQRGRGGEKLFF.

The chain has TRBV19 and TRBJ1-4; D is uncertain. This CDR3 is built from 16 residues. V was pared by 7 bases and J by 0 bases, with 15 bases between. Germline assignment: CDR1 LNHDA and CDR2 SQIVND (reference sequence). The CDR3 loop is CASTRASAATNEKLFF. CDR3 DNA: TGTGCCAGTACGAGGGCCTCGGCTGCAACTAATGAAAAACTGTTTTTT.

The chain joins TRBV5-1 to TRBJ1-5; 7 bases are shared with TRBD1. The CDR3 has 14 residues. V dropped 1 base and J dropped 5; count of bases not matched to a gene: 3. CDR1 and CDR2 (germline): SGHRS, YFSETQ. As DNA, the CDR3 is TGCGCCAGCAGCTTGAGACAGGGCGATCAGCCCCAGCATTTT. This translates into CASSLRQGDQPQHF.

The rearrangement joins TRBV2 to TRBJ2-3; 9 bases are shared with TRBD2. The CDR3 has 15 amino acids. Looked up from germline, CDR1 is SNHLY and CDR2 is FYNNEI. V lost 5 bases to trimming and J lost 6 bases; unmatched junction nucleotides: 9. CDR3 in amino acids: CASSPRGLAGDTQYF. CDR3 nucleotide sequence: TGTGCCAGCAGTCCTAGGGGACTAGCTGGGGATACGCAGTATTTT.

This chain links TRBV27 with TRBJ1-5; D ambiguous. CDR1 MNHEY and CDR2 SMNVEV come from the germline V gene (reference sequence). Trimming took 3 bases from V and 4 from J, leaving 4 bases between them. This CDR3 spans 12 amino acids. Here the CDR3 DNA reads TGTGCCAGCAGTTTCCCAAATCAGCCCCAGCATTTT. This translates into CASSFPNQPQHF.

Written as DNA, the CDR3 is TGTGCCAGCAGCTGGAAAAACATACCCAGACAGGGGGGGTACGAGCAGTACTTC. Translating it yields CASSWKNIPRQGGYEQYF. This chain connects TRBV5-6 to TRBJ2-7, with 9 bases matching TRBD1. Losses at the gene ends were 3 bases for V and 4 bases for J; bases not matched to a gene: 17. The CDR3 has 18 residues. Germline loops: CDR1 SGHDT, CDR2 YYEEEE.

This rearrangement joins TRBV5-4 to TRBJ1-2, with 8 bases fitting TRBD1. Germline V gives CDR1 SGHNT, CDR2 YYREEE (reference sequence). V lost 0 bases, J lost 8 bases, and 6 bases stayed unmatched. The CDR3 totals 14 residues. Here the CDR3 DNA reads TGTGCCAGCAGCTTGGGGCAGGGGGCAGGAGGCTACACCTTC. It is translated as CASSLGQGAGGYTF.

CDR3 in amino acids: CASRSTGVDTQYF. DNA for the CDR3: TGTGCCAGCAGATCGACAGGGGTAGATACGCAGTATTTT. The chain employs TRBV28 and TRBJ2-3, with TRBD1 matching 8 bases. This CDR3 contains 13 residues. The germline gives CDR1 MDHEN, CDR2 SYDVKM. V lost 6 bases and J lost 5; bases outside the gene matches: 4.

V gene TRBV6-6 combines with J gene TRBJ2-2, with TRBD2 matching 8 bases. Germline V gene sequence: CDR1 MNHNY, CDR2 SVGAGI (reference sequence). The length of the CDR3 is 15 residues. The J segment lost 6 bases and the V segment lost 2 bases, leaving 5 bases of the junction unmatched. The CDR3 protein is CASSYGRGGAGELFF. The DNA of the CDR3 is TGTGCCAGCAGTTACGGTCGGGGGGGCGCCGGGGAGCTGTTTTTT.

V usage is TRBV5-1 and J usage is TRBJ1-3, with D possibly matching TRBD1 (5 bases). CDR1 and CDR2 from the germline V gene are SGHRS and YFSETQ. V was clipped by 0 bases and J by 2 bases, with 15 bases between them. The length of the CDR3 is 17 residues. In DNA form, the CDR3 reads TGCGCCAGCAGCTTGGAGTCAGGGATGGGTACTGGAAACACCATATATTTT. This sequence encodes CASSLESGMGTGNTIYF.

The chain carries TRBV5-1 and TRBJ2-7; 7 nucleotides line up with TRBD1. Germline loops: CDR1 SGHRS, CDR2 YFSETQ. This CDR3 region has 13 residues. V lost 3 bases, J lost 4 bases, and 4 bases stayed unmatched. For the CDR3, the DNA is TGCGCCAGCAGCTCCGGGACAGATTACGAGCAGTACTTC. It specifies CASSSGTDYEQYF. Complete variable domain (other parts from reference TRBV5-1 and TRBJ2-7): KAGVTQTPRYLIKTRGQQVTLSCSPISGHRSVSWYQQTPGQGLQFLFEYFSETQRNKGNFPGRFSGRQFSNSRSEMNVSTLELGDSALYLCASSSGTDYEQYFGPGTRLTVT.

The rearrangement joins TRBV11-2 to TRBJ1-1; 8 bases line up with TRBD1. The CDR3 has 18 amino acids. From germline, CDR1 is SGHAT and CDR2 FQNNGV. V lost 3 bases, J lost 5 bases, and 17 bases stayed unmatched. The CDR3 bases are TGTGCCAGCAGCTTCCGATATGGACAGGGAGGGTCTGGGACTGAAGCTTTCTTT. Translated: CASSFRYGQGGSGTEAFF.

The V and J genes are TRBV15 and TRBJ2-7, with 7 bases identical to TRBD1. This CDR3 has 13 amino acids. Germline CDR1 LNHNV, CDR2 YYDKDF (reference sequence). J gave up 5 bases and V 6 bases, and 7 bases lay outside the gene matches. The CDR3 nucleotides are TGTGCCACCAGGAGACAGGGAACGAACGAGCAGTACTTC. This sequence encodes CATRRQGTNEQYF.